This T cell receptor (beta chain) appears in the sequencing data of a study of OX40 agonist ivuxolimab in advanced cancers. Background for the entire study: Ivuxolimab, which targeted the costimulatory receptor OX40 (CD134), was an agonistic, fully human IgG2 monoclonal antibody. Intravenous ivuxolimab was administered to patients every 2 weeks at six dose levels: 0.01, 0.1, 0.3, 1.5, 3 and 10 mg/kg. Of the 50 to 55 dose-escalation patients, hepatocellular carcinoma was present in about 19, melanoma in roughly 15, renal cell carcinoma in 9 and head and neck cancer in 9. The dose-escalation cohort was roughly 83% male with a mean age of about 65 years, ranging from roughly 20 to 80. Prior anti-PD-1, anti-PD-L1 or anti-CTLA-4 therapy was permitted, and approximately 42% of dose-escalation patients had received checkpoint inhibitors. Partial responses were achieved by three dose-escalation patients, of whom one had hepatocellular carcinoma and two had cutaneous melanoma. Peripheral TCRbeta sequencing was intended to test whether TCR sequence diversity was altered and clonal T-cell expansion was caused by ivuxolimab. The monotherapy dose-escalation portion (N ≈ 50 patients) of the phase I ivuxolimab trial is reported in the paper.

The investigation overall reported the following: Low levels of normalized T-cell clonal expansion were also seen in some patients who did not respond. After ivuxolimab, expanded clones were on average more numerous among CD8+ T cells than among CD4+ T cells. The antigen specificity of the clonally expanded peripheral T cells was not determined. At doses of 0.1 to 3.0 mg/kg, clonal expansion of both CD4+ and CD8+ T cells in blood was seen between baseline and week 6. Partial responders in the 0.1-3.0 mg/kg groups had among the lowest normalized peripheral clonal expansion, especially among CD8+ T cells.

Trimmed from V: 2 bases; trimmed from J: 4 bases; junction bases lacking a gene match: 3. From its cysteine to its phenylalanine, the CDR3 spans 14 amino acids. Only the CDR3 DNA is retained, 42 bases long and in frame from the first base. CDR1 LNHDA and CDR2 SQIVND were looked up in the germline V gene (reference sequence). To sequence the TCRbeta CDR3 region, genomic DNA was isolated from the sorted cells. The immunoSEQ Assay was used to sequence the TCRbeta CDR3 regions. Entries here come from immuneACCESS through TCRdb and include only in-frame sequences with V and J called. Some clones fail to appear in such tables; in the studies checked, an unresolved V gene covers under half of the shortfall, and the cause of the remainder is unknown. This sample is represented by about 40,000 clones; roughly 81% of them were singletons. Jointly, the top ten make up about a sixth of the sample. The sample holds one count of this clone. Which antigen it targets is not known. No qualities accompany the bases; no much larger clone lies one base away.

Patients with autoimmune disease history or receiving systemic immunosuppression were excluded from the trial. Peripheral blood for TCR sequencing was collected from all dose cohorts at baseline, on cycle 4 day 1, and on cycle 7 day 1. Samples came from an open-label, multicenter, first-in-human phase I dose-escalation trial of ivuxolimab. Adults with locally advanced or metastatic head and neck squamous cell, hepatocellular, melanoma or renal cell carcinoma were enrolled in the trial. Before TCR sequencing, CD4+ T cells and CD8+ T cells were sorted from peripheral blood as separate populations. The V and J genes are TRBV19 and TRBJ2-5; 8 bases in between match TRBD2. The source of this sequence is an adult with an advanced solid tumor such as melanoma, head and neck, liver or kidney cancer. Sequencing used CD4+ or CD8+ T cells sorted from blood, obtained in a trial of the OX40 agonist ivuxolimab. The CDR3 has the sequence CASSIREGRETQYF. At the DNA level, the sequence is TGTGCCAGTAGTATACGGGAGGGCCGAGAGACCCAGTACTTC.